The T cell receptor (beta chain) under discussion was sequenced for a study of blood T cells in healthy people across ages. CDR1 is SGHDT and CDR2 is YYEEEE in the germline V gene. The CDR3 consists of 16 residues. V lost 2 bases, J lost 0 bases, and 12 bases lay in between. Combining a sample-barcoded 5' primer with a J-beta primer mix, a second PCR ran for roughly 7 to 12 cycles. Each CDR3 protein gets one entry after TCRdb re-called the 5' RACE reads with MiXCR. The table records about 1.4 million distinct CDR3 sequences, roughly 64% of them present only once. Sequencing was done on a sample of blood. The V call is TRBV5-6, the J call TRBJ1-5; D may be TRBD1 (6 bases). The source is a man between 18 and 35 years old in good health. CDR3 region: CASSFGQLDSNQPQHF. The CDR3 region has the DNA TGTGCCAGCAGCTTTGGACAGCTTGATAGCAATCAGCCCCAGCATTTT.